Below, 22 T cell receptor beta chains from the same sample are listed, as sequenced in a study of OX40 agonist ivuxolimab in advanced cancers. Clones were sequenced by immunoSEQ multiplex PCR, and TCRdb holds only the in-frame ones, with some missing. The sample yields about 64,000 clones, roughly 87% seen once. The sample was CD4+ or CD8+ T cells sorted from blood, taken in a trial of the OX40 agonist ivuxolimab. All receptors come from an adult with an advanced solid tumor such as melanoma, head and neck, liver or kidney cancer.

The chain uses TRBV28 and TRBJ1-4; 9 nucleotides align to TRBD1. CDR1 and CDR2 from the germline V gene are MDHEN and SYDVKM. Trimming at V came to 8 bases and at J to 3 bases, leaving 10 bases not matched to a gene. The CDR3 length is 16 residues. The CDR3 DNA reads as TGTGCCAGCGTAGGGACAGGGAGCTCAGCTAATGAAAAACTGTTTTTT. It translates to CASVGTGSSANEKLFF.

This clone was recorded a few times. The CDR3 DNA follows: TGTGCCAGCAGTTACTCGAACATGAACACTGAAGCTTTCTTT. It yields the protein CASSYSNMNTEAFF. The chain is built from TRBV6-6 and TRBJ1-1; D remains unclear. Germline CDR1 reads MNHNY; CDR2 reads SVGAGI (reference sequence). V was shortened by 0 bases and J by 0 bases, with 5 bases between the two germline ends. The CDR3 loop spans 14 amino acids.

The V gene is TRBV6-1, the J gene TRBJ1-5, with D hard to call. The V end was cut by 1 base, the J end by 4 bases, with 5 bases between. This CDR3 spans 13 amino acids. CDR1 is MNHNS, CDR2 SASEGT, per germline. The CDR3 loop reads CASSEDRNQPQHF. The CDR3, as DNA: TGTGCCAGCAGTGAAGACAGAAATCAGCCCCAGCATTTT.

The chain couples TRBV19 to TRBJ1-2; 7 nucleotides line up with TRBD1. The ends lost 3 bases at V and 11 bases at J; junction bases unmatched: 6. Germline lookup yields CDR1 LNHDA and CDR2 SQIVND (reference sequence). CDR3 length: 12 residues. The CDR3 is CASSMPDRKYTF. In DNA form, the CDR3 reads TGTGCCAGTAGTATGCCGGACAGGAAATACACCTTC.

The chain couples TRBV6-1 to TRBJ1-4; 10 bases are shared with TRBD1. V gave up 6 bases and J gave up 5 bases; unmatched junction bases: 6. Germline-derived CDR1 and CDR2 are MNHNS and SASEGT. The CDR3 length is 15 residues. The CDR3 DNA is TGTGCCAGCAGCTCCGGACAGGGGGAAAATGAAAAACTGTTTTTT. Translation gives CASSSGQGENEKLFF.

The rearrangement links TRBV11-1 to TRBJ2-1, with 7 bases fitting TRBD2. J was trimmed by 3 bases and V by 5 bases; bases with no gene match: 10. The CDR3 runs to 16 residues. Germline lookup yields CDR1 SGHAT and CDR2 FQDESV (reference sequence). Written as DNA, the CDR3 is TGTGCCAGCAGCGCCAGCCTAGCGGCCAACTACAATGAGCAGTTCTTC. Translated, it gives CASSASLAANYNEQFF.

The CDR3 DNA reads as TGTGCCAGCAGCTTAGGATACTCCGGGACTAGCGGGAGATCCAAAAACATTCAGTACTTC. It translates to CASSLGYSGTSGRSKNIQYF. This chain uses TRBV7-8 with TRBJ2-4, with 14 bases that match TRBD2. From germline, CDR1 is SGHVS and CDR2 FQNEAQ. This CDR3 is 20 amino acids long. J lost 2 bases, V lost 1 base, and 10 bases had no gene match.

The gene calls are TRBV5-1 and TRBJ2-1; a possible D gene is TRBD2 (6 bases). Between the trimmed V and J ends, which lost 0 bases and 3 bases, there was a span of 13 bases. The germline V gene encodes CDR1 SGHRS and CDR2 YFSETQ. This CDR3 comprises 16 residues. The CDR3 loop reads CASSLGLRGYYNEQFF. Here the CDR3 DNA reads TGCGCCAGCAGCTTGGGGTTGCGGGGATACTACAATGAGCAGTTCTTC.

The rearrangement joins TRBV7-2 to TRBJ2-4; D ambiguous. Trimming took off 0 bases at V and 3 bases at J, with 12 bases between the two ends. Germline CDR1 reads SGHTA; CDR2 reads FQGNSA. The CDR3 is 16 residues long. The CDR3 here is CASSLAPGRDKNIQYF. CDR3 coding DNA: TGTGCCAGCAGCTTAGCGCCCGGACGTGACAAAAACATTCAGTACTTC.

This clone is medium-sized by share. V and J are TRBV2 and TRBJ1-5, with 7 bases fitting TRBD1. V was pared by 4 bases and J by 0 bases, with 3 bases of the junction left unmatched. Germline V gene lookup returns CDR1 SNHLY and CDR2 FYNNEI. CDR3 size: 15 residues. For the CDR3, the DNA is TGTGCCAGCAGTGCACAGGGGACTAGCAATCAGCCCCAGCATTTT. This gives the protein CASSAQGTSNQPQHF.

In DNA, the CDR3 is TGCGCCAGCCGCCTATACCCGGGACAGGGCGACTACGAGCAGTACTTC. Its protein is CASRLYPGQGDYEQYF. The rearrangement joins TRBV5-1 to TRBJ2-7; 9 bases match TRBD1. V dropped 7 bases and J dropped 3; count of bases not matched to a gene: 14. Germline CDR1 SGHRS, CDR2 YFSETQ. This CDR3 comprises 16 residues.

The V gene is TRBV7-8, the J gene TRBJ1-4; 8 nucleotides agree with TRBD1. J lost 0 bases, V lost 5 bases, and 5 bases had no gene match. This CDR3 is built from 16 residues. The V gene's germline CDR1 is SGHVS and CDR2 FQNEAQ. The CDR3 here is CASSPGQVSTNEKLFF. In nucleotides, the CDR3 is TGTGCCAGCAGCCCGGGACAGGTGTCAACTAATGAAAAACTGTTTTTT.

The genes are TRBV4-3 and TRBJ1-4, with D hard to call. Between the trimmed V and J ends, which lost 1 base and 7 bases, there was a span of 4 bases. The CDR3 spans 12 residues. Per the germline V gene, CDR1 is LGHNA and CDR2 is YSLEER. The CDR3 is CASSQGSEKLFF. The CDR3 DNA reads TGCGCCAGCAGCCAAGGGAGTGAAAAACTGTTTTTT.

The chain joins TRBV28 to TRBJ2-1, with D possibly matching TRBD1 (5 bases). Germline V CDR1 and CDR2: MDHEN, SYDVKM. This CDR3 comprises 13 residues. With 6 bases removed from V and 9 bases from J, the gap between germline ends came to 15 bases. The CDR3 loop reads CASSRIRAGEQFF. The CDR3 DNA follows: TGTGCCAGCAGCCGTATCAGGGCCGGTGAGCAGTTCTTC.

The chain is built from TRBV12-5 and TRBJ2-1; D gene unclear. Germline loops: CDR1 LGHNT, CDR2 FRNRAP. The CDR3 has 15 residues. V lost 0 bases and J 6 bases, leaving 12 bases between the germline ends. CDR3 protein: CASGLVLGQTNEQFF. CDR3 nucleotides: TGTGCTAGTGGTTTGGTACTCGGGCAAACCAATGAGCAGTTCTTC.

This rearrangement joins TRBV19 to TRBJ1-2; D is unresolved. Trimming removed 3 bases from V and 4 bases from J, with 6 bases in between. This CDR3 region has 12 residues. Germline lookup yields CDR1 LNHDA and CDR2 SQIVND (reference sequence). CDR3 sequence (DNA): TGTGCCAGTAGTATTGAGGCCTATGGCTACACCTTC. Translated, it gives CASSIEAYGYTF.

The rearrangement uses TRBV27 and TRBJ1-3; weak D call: TRBD1 (5 bases). This CDR3 is 20 amino acids long. Deletions cut 0 bases from V and 0 bases from J, with 21 bases between. Germline assignment: CDR1 MNHEY and CDR2 SMNVEV (reference sequence). The CDR3 loop reads CASSLSPRGGPLFSGNTIYF. CDR3 in DNA: TGTGCCAGCAGTTTATCGCCCCGGGGCGGGCCACTTTTCTCTGGAAACACCATATATTTT.

The rearrangement links TRBV15 to TRBJ1-5, with 10 bases lining up with TRBD1. This CDR3 spans 18 amino acids. Looked up from germline, CDR1 is LNHNV and CDR2 is YYDKDF (reference sequence). Losses at the gene ends were 0 bases for V and 2 bases for J; bases not matched to a gene: 7. CDR3: CATSRDSGTGVGNQPQHF. The CDR3 region has the DNA TGTGCCACCAGCAGAGATTCCGGGACAGGGGTGGGCAATCAGCCCCAGCATTTT. The whole variable domain, filled in from reference TRBV15 and TRBJ1-5, reads DAMVIQNPRYQVTQFGKPVTLSCSQTLNHNVMYWYQQKSSQAPKLLFHYYDKDFNNEADTPDNFQSRRPNTSFCFLDIRSPGLGDTAMYLCATSRDSGTGVGNQPQHFGDGTRLSIL.

CDR3 nucleotide sequence: TGTGCCAGCAGTTACTCGAATCCGACAGTGCAGTTCTTC. Its protein product is CASSYSNPTVQFF. The gene calls are TRBV6-5 and TRBJ2-1, with a tentative D call TRBD1 (5 bases). The CDR3 is made up of 13 amino acids. The germline V gene has CDR1 MNHEY and CDR2 SVGAGI. Trimming stripped 0 bases from V and 12 bases from J, with 12 bases between.

The chain is built from TRBV6-5 and TRBJ2-3; 15 positions match TRBD2. Germline trimming cut 0 bases from V and 5 bases from J; bases unmatched to any gene: 0. Germline lookup yields CDR1 MNHEY and CDR2 SVGAGI. The CDR3 extends over 16 amino acids. The CDR3 DNA sequence: TGTGCCAGCAGTTACTCGGGACTAGCGGGAGGAGATACGCAGTATTTT. This encodes CASSYSGLAGGDTQYF.

The rearrangement joins TRBV18 to TRBJ1-1, with D perhaps TRBD1 (6 bases). The CDR3 length is 14 residues. V lost 3 bases and J lost 3, with 11 bases in between. CDR1 is KGHSH and CDR2 is LQKENI in the germline V gene. The CDR3, as DNA: TGTGCCAGCTCACCTGCAGGGGCAGACACTGAAGCTTTCTTT. The encoded protein is CASSPAGADTEAFF.

The chain employs TRBV30 and TRBJ2-5; 8 bases align to TRBD2. Germline V gene data show CDR1 as GTSNPN and CDR2 as SVGIG (reference sequence). V trimming: 1 base; J trimming: 4 bases; junction bases outside the gene matches: 11. This CDR3 is 16 amino acids long. The CDR3 nucleotides are TGTGCCTGGAGTGCCGGACTAGCAGGGAGACGAGAGACCCAGTACTTC. Translation: CAWSAGLAGRRETQYF.